This T cell receptor (beta chain) was identified during a study of STAT5B mutations in CD4+ large granular lymphocyte leukemia (dated 2022 in TCRdb). With regard to the full study: Among healthy controls, the CDR3 'QG' motif was associated with a particular HLA allele. Flow cytometry performed on FACSCanto II or FACSVerse showed that the purified fractions had more than 95% purity among lymphocytes. The study compared the TCRbeta repertoires of patients with CD4+ T-cell large granular lymphocyte leukemia against the TCRbeta repertoires of healthy blood donors.

The immunoSEQ assay at survey resolution was used to sequence TCRbeta rearrangements from genomic DNA. The paper's processing steps were these. In the TCR sequencing data, the lowest productive clonotype frequency that could be detected was 2.59 x 10-5. Analyses included only productive TCRbeta rearrangements, meaning complete and in-frame sequences. Clonality for each sample was calculated as Simpson clonality in the immunoSEQ Analyzer version 3.0. Clones were grouped by frequency into very rare, small, medium, large (1-20%) or hyperexpanded (>20%) categories. Generation probabilities were estimated with OLGA 1.2.3, V-gene circos plots were made with VDJtools, specificities were searched in VDJdb, and CDR3 motifs were identified with GLIPH. TCRdb took this table from immuneACCESS and kept in-frame rearrangements with V and J called. Such tables lack part of the clones; where checked against another copy, unresolved V genes explain under half of the gap, and the rest is unexplained. From that table come the V and J calls and clone size; the DNA was used to work out D and trimming. Present in this sample are around 50,000 clones, 65% to 85% of which were seen just once. 0.3% to 0.45% of the sample rests with the top ten.

About this clone itself: What this receptor recognizes is not known. It has no much larger one-base neighbor in the sample; base qualities were not kept.

What the work shows at the level of the full study, not this receptor alone: The data were not HLA-matched, and the higher clonality in CD4+ T-LGLL than in CD8+ T-LGLL could be due to the relatively small sample size. Greater clonality appeared to be present in CD4-sorted patient repertoires than in healthy CD4+ repertoires, and the difference was retained after the putative leukemic clones were removed. Main leukemic clonotypes were private to each patient, although roughly 26% of the main leukemic clonotypes were found at low frequency in the non-leukemic repertoires of other patients.

Buffy coats from around 37 blood donors, supplied by the Finnish Red Cross blood service, were used as healthy controls. All TCR-sequenced material derived from peripheral blood: patient blood samples and healthy donor buffy coats. Peripheral blood mononuclear cells were isolated by Ficoll-Hypaque gradient centrifugation. CD4+ cells were purified magnetically from the buffy coats of healthy controls. The Gentra Puregene Cell and Tissue kit was used for genomic DNA extraction, and quantification was performed on a Qubit 2.0 fluorometer. Sequencing input: CD4+ T cells from blood buffy coats. The source is a human donor in good health.

The CDR3 protein: CASSLAGRENQPQHF. The sequence in DNA is TGTGCCAGCAGTTTAGCTGGGAGGGAAAATCAGCCCCAGCATTTT. The sequence links TRBV6-1 to TRBJ1-5, with no reliable assignment of the D segment. The germline V gene encodes CDR1 MNHNS and CDR2 SASEGT. Reading from cysteine to phenylalanine, the CDR3 counts 15 amino acids. The only DNA kept is the CDR3, 45 bases in frame from the first base. V drops 5 bases and J drops 4 bases, leaving 15 bases in between.